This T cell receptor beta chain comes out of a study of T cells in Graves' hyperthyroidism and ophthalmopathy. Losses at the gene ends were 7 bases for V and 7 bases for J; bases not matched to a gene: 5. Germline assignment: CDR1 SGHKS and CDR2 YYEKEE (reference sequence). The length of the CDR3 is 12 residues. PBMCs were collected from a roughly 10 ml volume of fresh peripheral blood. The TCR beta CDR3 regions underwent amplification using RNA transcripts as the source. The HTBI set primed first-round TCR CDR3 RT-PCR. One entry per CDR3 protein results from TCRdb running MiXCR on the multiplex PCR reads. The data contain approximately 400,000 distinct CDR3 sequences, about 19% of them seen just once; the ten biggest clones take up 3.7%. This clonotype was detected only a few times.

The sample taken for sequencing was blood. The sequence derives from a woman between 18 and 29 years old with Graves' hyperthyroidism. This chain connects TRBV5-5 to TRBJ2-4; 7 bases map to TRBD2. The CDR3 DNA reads TGTGCCAGCGGCGCCGGGGGGAACATTCAGTACTTC. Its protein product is CASGAGGNIQYF.